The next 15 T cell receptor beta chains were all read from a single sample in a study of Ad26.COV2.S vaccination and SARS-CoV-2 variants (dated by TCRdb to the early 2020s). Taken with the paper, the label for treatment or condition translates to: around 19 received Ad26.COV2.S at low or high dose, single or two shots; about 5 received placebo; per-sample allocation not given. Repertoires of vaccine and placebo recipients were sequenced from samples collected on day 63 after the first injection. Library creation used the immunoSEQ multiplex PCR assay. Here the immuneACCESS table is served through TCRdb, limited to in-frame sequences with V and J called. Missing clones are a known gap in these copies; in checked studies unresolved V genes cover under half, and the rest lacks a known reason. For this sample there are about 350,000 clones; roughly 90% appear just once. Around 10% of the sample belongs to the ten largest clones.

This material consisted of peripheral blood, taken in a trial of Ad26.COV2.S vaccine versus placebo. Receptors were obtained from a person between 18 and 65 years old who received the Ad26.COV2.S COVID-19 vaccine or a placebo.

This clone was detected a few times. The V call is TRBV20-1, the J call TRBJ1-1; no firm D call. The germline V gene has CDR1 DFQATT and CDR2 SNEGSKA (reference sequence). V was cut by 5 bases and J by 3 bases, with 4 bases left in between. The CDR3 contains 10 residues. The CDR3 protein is CSAADTEAFF. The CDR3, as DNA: TGCAGTGCTGCAGACACTGAAGCTTTCTTT.

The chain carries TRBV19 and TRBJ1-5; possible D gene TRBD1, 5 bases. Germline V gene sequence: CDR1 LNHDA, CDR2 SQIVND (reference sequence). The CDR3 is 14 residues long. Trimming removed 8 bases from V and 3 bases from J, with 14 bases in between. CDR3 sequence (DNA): TGTGCCAGTTGGGACCAGCTTTACAATCAGCCCCAGCATTTT. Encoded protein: CASWDQLYNQPQHF.

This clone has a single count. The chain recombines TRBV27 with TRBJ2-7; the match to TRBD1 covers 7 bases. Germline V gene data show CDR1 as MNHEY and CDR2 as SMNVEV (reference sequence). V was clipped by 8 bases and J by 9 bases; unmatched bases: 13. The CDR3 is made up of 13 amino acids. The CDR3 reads CASGPTDRDRQYF. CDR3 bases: TGTGCCAGCGGACCTACCGACAGGGATCGGCAGTACTTC.

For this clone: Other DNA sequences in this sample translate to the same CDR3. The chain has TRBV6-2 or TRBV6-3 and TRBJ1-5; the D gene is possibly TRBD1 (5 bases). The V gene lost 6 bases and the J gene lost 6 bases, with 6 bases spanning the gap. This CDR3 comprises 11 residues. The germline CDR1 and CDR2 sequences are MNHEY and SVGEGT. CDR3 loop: CASSQGQPQHF. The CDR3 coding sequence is TGTGCCAGCAGCCAGGGTCAGCCCCAGCATTTT.

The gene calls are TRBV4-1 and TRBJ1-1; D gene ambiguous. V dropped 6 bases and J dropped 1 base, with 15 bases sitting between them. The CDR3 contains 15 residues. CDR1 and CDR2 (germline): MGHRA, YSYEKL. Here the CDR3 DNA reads TGCGCCAGCAGTCGGGCGTGGGCCGCGAACACTGAAGCTTTCTTT. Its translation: CASSRAWAANTEAFF.

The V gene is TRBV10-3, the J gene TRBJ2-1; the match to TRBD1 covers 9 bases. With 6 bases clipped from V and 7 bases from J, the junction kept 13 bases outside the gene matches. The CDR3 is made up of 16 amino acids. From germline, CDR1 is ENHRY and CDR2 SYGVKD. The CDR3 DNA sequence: TGTGCCATCAGAGGCACCGGACAGGGGAAGACAAATGAGCAGTTCTTC. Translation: CAIRGTGQGKTNEQFF.

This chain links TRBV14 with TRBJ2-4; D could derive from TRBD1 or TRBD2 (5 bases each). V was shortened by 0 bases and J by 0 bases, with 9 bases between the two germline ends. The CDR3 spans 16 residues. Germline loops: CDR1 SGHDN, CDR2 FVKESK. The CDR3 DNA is TGTGCCAGCAGCCAAGATTTGGGGGTAGCCAAAAACATTCAGTACTTC. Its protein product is CASSQDLGVAKNIQYF.

In DNA, the CDR3 is TGTGCCAGCAGCCCGAACCGGGACTCTGGAAACACCATATATTTT. Translating gives CASSPNRDSGNTIYF. The chain uses TRBV9 and TRBJ1-3; D gene ambiguous. Germline CDR1 reads SGDLS; CDR2 reads YYNGEE. The V gene lost 4 bases and the J gene lost 0 bases, with 11 bases spanning the gap. The CDR3 contains 15 residues.

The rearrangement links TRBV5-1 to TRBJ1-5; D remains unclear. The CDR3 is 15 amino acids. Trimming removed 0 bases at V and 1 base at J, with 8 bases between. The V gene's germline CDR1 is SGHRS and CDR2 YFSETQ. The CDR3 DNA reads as TGCGCCAGCAGCTTGGACCCTCAAAGCAATCAGCCCCAGCATTTT. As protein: CASSLDPQSNQPQHF.

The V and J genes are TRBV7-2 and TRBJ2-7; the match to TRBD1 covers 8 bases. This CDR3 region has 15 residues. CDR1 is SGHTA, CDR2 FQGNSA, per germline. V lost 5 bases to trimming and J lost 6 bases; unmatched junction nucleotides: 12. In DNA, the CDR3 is TGTGCCAGCAGCCAGAGGACAGGGCGTTTTGGCGAGCAGTACTTC. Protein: CASSQRTGRFGEQYF. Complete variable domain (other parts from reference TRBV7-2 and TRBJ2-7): GAGVSQSPSNKVTEKGKDVELRCDPISGHTALYWYRQSLGQGLEFLIYFQGNSAPDKSGLPSDRFSAERTGGSVSTLTIQRTQQEDSAVYLCASSQRTGRFGEQYFGPGTRLTVT.

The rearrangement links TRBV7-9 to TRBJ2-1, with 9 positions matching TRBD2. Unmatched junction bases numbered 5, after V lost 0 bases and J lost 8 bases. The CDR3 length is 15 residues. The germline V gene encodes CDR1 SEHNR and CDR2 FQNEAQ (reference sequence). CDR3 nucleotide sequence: TGTGCCAGCAGCTTAGCCGCGGCGGGGGGGCATGAGCAGTTCTTC. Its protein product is CASSLAAAGGHEQFF. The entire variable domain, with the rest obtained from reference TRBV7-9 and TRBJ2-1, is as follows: DTGVSQNPRHKITKRGQNVTFRCDPISEHNRLYWYRQTLGQGPEFLTYFQNEAQLEKSRLLSDRFSAERPKGSFSTLEIQRTEQGDSAMYLCASSLAAAGGHEQFFGPGTRLTVL.

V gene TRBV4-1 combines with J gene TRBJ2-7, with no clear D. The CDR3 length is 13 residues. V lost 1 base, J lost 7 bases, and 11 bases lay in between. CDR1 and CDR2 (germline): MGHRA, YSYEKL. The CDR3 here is CASSQVGPREQYF. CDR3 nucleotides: TGCGCCAGCAGCCAAGTAGGACCGCGAGAGCAGTACTTC.

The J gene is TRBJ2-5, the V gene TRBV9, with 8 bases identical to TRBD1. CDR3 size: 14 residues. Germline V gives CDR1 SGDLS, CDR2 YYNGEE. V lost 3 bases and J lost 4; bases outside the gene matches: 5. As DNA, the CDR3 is TGTGCCAGCAGCGGACAGGGGATGGGAGAGACCCAGTACTTC. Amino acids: CASSGQGMGETQYF.

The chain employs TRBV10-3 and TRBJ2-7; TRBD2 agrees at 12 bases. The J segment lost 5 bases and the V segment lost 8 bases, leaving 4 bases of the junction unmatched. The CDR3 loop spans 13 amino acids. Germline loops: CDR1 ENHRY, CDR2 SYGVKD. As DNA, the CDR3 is TGTGCCATCCGCCTAGCGGGAGGGGACGAGCAGTACTTC. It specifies CAIRLAGGDEQYF.

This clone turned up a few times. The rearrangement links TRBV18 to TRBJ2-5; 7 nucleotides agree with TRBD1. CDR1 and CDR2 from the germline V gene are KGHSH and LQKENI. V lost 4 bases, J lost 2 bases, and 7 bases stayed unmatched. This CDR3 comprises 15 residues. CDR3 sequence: CASSLTGQKQETQYF. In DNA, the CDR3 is TGTGCCAGCTCACTGACGGGACAGAAACAAGAGACCCAGTACTTC.